The 20 T cell receptor beta chains listed next were all sequenced from one sample in a study of blood T cell repertoires in COVID-19. The data were produced by immunoSEQ multiplex PCR, yet TCRdb's version contains in-frame clones alone and is incomplete. The table includes some 97,000 clones, 80% to 90% detected once. The sample taken for sequencing was PBMCs or T cells enriched from blood (not recorded which). The origin of the receptors is a woman aged 45-59 years who had recovered from COVID-19.

To note about this clone: Other nucleotide sequences in the sample specify the same CDR3. The CDR3 nucleotides read TGTGCCAGCTCACCGTTACAGAGCTCCTATAATTCACCCCTCCACTTT. Protein sequence: CASSPLQSSYNSPLHF. This chain joins TRBV18 and TRBJ1-6, with D uncertain. Germline V gives CDR1 KGHSH, CDR2 LQKENI. The CDR3 length is 16 residues. Trimming left V 3 bases short and J 0 bases short, with 9 bases between.

The chain joins TRBV18 to TRBJ2-2, with a possible D match to TRBD2 (5 bases). Trimming removed 1 base at V and 6 bases at J, with 9 bases between. The germline gives CDR1 KGHSH, CDR2 LQKENI. The CDR3 totals 14 residues. The CDR3 is CASSPLRGAGELFF. DNA for the CDR3: TGTGCCAGCTCACCACTCCGGGGAGCCGGGGAGCTGTTTTTT.

The chain's CDR3 is CASTRSGTGSYEQYF. CDR3 in DNA: TGTGCCAGCACCCGCTCCGGGACAGGGTCCTACGAGCAGTACTTC. This chain uses TRBV2 with TRBJ2-7; 9 bases line up with TRBD1. Germline-derived CDR1 and CDR2 are SNHLY and FYNNEI. The CDR3 extends over 15 amino acids. V shed 7 bases, J shed 1 base, and the junction held 8 bases outside the gene matches.

The V and J genes are TRBV6-5 and TRBJ1-4, with D possibly matching TRBD1 (6 bases). The CDR3 sequence is 14 residues long. V gave up 10 bases and J gave up 0 bases, with 12 bases separating them. Per germline, CDR1 MNHEY and CDR2 SVGAGI. CDR3 residues: CATSRTATNEKLFF. For the CDR3, the DNA is TGTGCCACCTCACGGACAGCAACTAATGAAAAACTGTTTTTT.

The chain uses TRBV7-3 and TRBJ2-2; no clear D gene. V was shortened by 2 bases and J by 0 bases, with 10 bases between the two germline ends. Germline values: CDR1 SGHTA, CDR2 FQGTGA. CDR3 size: 16 residues. CDR3 amino acids: CASSLQPTPNTGELFF. For the CDR3, the DNA is TGTGCCAGCAGCTTACAACCTACCCCGAACACCGGGGAGCTGTTTTTT.

The chain carries TRBV3-1 (or the pseudogene TRBV3-2) and TRBJ1-1; no clear D gene. Germline CDR1 LGHDT, CDR2 YNNKEL (reference sequence). The CDR3 sequence is 14 residues long. Deletions cut 7 bases from V and 0 bases from J, with 12 bases between. The CDR3 DNA is TGTGCCAGCAACCACCTGGGAGTGAACACTGAAGCTTTCTTT. Translation: CASNHLGVNTEAFF.

J is TRBJ2-7 and V is TRBV5-1; 9 nucleotides agree with TRBD1. CDR1 and CDR2 from the germline V gene are SGHRS and YFSETQ. V lost 3 bases and J lost 3; bases outside the gene matches: 4. CDR3 length: 14 amino acids. CDR3 coding DNA: TGCGCCAGCAGCTCGCCGGGACAGGGCTACGAGCAGTACTTC. Translation: CASSSPGQGYEQYF.

The chain links TRBV25-1 to TRBJ1-6, with 9 bases that match TRBD1. After removal of 3 bases from V and 5 bases from J, the junction contained 2 bases not matched to a gene. Looked up from germline, CDR1 is MGHDK and CDR2 is SYGVNS. This CDR3 spans 15 amino acids. The CDR3 bases are TGTGCCAGCAGTGACCGGGACAGGGATAATTCACCCCTCCACTTT. This codes for CASSDRDRDNSPLHF.

The V gene is TRBV11-2, the J gene TRBJ1-1; D call uncertain. V lost 5 bases and J 10 bases, leaving 14 bases between the germline ends. Germline V gene data show CDR1 as SGHAT and CDR2 as FQNNGV. This CDR3 has 12 residues. CDR3 residues: CASSQRVFGAFF. Here the CDR3 DNA reads TGTGCCAGCAGCCAGAGGGTTTTCGGAGCTTTCTTT.

This rearrangement joins TRBV6-1 to TRBJ2-7; 9 positions match TRBD2. The CDR3 has 19 amino acids. The V gene end was trimmed by 3 bases and the J gene end by 6 bases; junction bases not matched to a gene: 21. CDR1 and CDR2 (germline): MNHNS, SASEGT. CDR3: CASSDLSRGEASGTGEQYF. The CDR3 DNA reads TGTGCCAGCAGTGATTTGAGCAGAGGGGAGGCTAGCGGGACCGGCGAGCAGTACTTC.

The rearrangement joins TRBV25-1 to TRBJ1-3; a possible D gene is TRBD1 (6 bases). V lost 6 bases and J lost 4, with 13 bases in between. Germline V gene data show CDR1 as MGHDK and CDR2 as SYGVNS. The CDR3 spans 14 residues. The chain's CDR3 is CASRAPGAGNTIYF. In DNA, the CDR3 is TGTGCCAGCAGAGCCCCAGGGGCCGGAAACACCATATATTTT.

The chain recombines TRBV15 with TRBJ1-2; D remains unclear. The V gene's germline CDR1 is LNHNV and CDR2 YYDKDF (reference sequence). The CDR3 is 13 residues long. Trimming took off 8 bases at V and 1 base at J, with 11 bases between the two ends. CDR3 in amino acids: CATSRGFNYGYTF. The CDR3 DNA is TGTGCCACCTCTCGCGGGTTTAACTATGGCTACACCTTC.

The chain's CDR3 is CASSQTYNDRGTF. The CDR3 DNA is TGTGCCAGCAGTCAAACGTACAATGACAGGGGGACCTTC. V is TRBV27 and J is TRBJ1-2, with TRBD1 matching 9 bases. The junction had 12 bases not matched to a gene; V was cut back by 5 bases and J by 14 bases. CDR3 length: 13 residues. Per the germline V gene, CDR1 is MNHEY and CDR2 is SMNVEV (reference sequence).

This chain connects TRBV20-1 to TRBJ2-5; TRBD2 agrees at 8 bases. Germline loops: CDR1 DFQATT, CDR2 SNEGSKA (reference sequence). This CDR3 has 14 residues. J was trimmed by 5 bases and V by 3 bases; bases with no gene match: 8. CDR3 protein: CSASSSGRWETQYF. CDR3 DNA: TGCAGTGCTAGTTCAAGCGGGAGATGGGAGACCCAGTACTTC.

The chain is built from TRBV20-1 and TRBJ1-4, with no clear D. V gave up 3 bases and J gave up 5 bases, with 13 bases separating them. The CDR3 consists of 14 residues. Germline lookup yields CDR1 DFQATT and CDR2 SNEGSKA (reference sequence). DNA for the CDR3: TGCAGTGCTAGTGGATCAAGCACCAATGAAAAACTGTTTTTT. Its translation: CSASGSSTNEKLFF.

Judged by abundance, this clone is medium-sized. In DNA, the CDR3 is TGTGCCAGCGCGGGACTAGCGGGAGAGAGCGACGAGCAGTACTTC. It is translated as CASAGLAGESDEQYF. This chain joins TRBV6-5 and TRBJ2-7; 14 positions match TRBD2. With 8 bases clipped from V and 5 bases from J, the junction kept 8 bases outside the gene matches. The CDR3 has 15 amino acids. CDR1 MNHEY and CDR2 SVGAGI come from the germline V gene.

This clone came up once. The V gene is TRBV7-2, the J gene TRBJ1-2; TRBD1 is a possible D gene (5 bases). The CDR3 has 15 amino acids. Trimming took 1 base from V and 7 from J, leaving 16 bases between them. Germline CDR1 is SGHTA and CDR2 is FQGNSA. CDR3 DNA: TGTGCCAGCAGCTTAGATAGTCAGGGATCGGCTGGCTACACCTTC. It yields the protein CASSLDSQGSAGYTF.

This chain joins TRBV29-1 and TRBJ1-1, with D perhaps matching TRBD1 (5 bases). This CDR3 has 17 residues. Trimming removed 8 bases at V and 1 base at J, with 26 bases between. In germline, CDR1 is SQVTM, CDR2 ANQGSEA. CDR3 residues: CSCAGLPFRTTNTEAFF. CDR3 nucleotides: TGCAGCTGCGCGGGACTCCCCTTCCGTACCACGAACACTGAAGCTTTCTTT.

CDR3 sequence: CASSHRTGDTGELFF. The CDR3 DNA reads TGCGCCAGCAGCCACAGGACAGGCGACACCGGGGAGCTGTTTTTT. J is TRBJ2-2 and V is TRBV4-1; 7 nucleotides agree with TRBD1. The germline V gene encodes CDR1 MGHRA and CDR2 YSYEKL. The V segment lost 3 bases and the J segment 3 bases; nucleotides outside the gene matches: 4. This CDR3 has 15 amino acids.

V usage is TRBV12-3 or TRBV12-4 and J usage is TRBJ2-7; D possibly corresponds to TRBD2 (5 bases). The V end lost 0 bases, the J end lost 5 bases, and 8 bases lay between the germline ends. The CDR3 consists of 13 residues. Here the CDR3 DNA reads TGTGCCAGCAGTTTAGCGGAGGTCGACGAGCAGTACTTC. Protein: CASSLAEVDEQYF.